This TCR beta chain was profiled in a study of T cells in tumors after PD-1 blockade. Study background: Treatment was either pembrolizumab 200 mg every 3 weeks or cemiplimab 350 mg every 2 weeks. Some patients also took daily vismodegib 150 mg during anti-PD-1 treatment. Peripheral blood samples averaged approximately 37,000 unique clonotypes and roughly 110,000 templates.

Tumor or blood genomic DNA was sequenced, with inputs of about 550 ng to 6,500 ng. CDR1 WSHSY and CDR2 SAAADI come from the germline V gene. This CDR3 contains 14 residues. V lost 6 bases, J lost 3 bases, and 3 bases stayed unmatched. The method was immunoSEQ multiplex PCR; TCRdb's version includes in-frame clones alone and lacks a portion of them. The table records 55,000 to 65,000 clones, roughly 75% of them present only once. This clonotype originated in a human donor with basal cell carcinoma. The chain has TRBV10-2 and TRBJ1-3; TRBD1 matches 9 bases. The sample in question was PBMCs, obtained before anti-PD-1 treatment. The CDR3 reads CASRDRGGGNTIYF. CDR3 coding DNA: TGCGCCAGCAGGGACAGGGGCGGTGGAAACACCATATATTTT.